These 7 T cell receptor beta chains originate from one sample sequenced in a study of control samples from healthy donors and cancer patients. The table came from immunoSEQ multiplex PCR; TCRdb's copy has only in-frame clones and leaves some out. The sample records some 140,000 clones, over 85% being singletons. The sample taken for sequencing was PBMCs. Receptors were obtained from a man aged 50 or older with head and neck cancer.

V and J are TRBV28 and TRBJ1-2; the match to TRBD1 covers 8 bases. The CDR3 runs 13 residues. J gave up 4 bases and V 6 bases, and 4 bases lay outside the gene matches. Looked up from germline, CDR1 is MDHEN and CDR2 is SYDVKM. The CDR3 nucleotides are TGTGCCAGCAGGGAACAGGGGGGCTATGGCTACACCTTC. Translating gives CASREQGGYGYTF.

The V gene is TRBV10-3, the J gene TRBJ2-7; TRBD2 aligns across 8 bases. V was clipped by 4 bases and J by 7 bases; unmatched bases: 12. Looked up from germline, CDR1 is ENHRY and CDR2 is SYGVKD. The CDR3 has 15 residues. CDR3 DNA sequence: TGTGCCATCAGTGGTCAGCGCGGGAGGATGGGGGAGCAGTACTTC. This encodes CAISGQRGRMGEQYF.

The chain links TRBV19 to TRBJ2-1, with a possible D match to TRBD2 (5 bases). V was cut by 6 bases and J by 0 bases, with 21 bases left in between. Germline CDR1 and CDR2: LNHDA and SQIVND (reference sequence). This CDR3 is built from 18 residues. In DNA, the CDR3 is TGTGCCAGTAGCCGCCTCCCCAGCGGTTCCAGCTCCTACAATGAGCAGTTCTTC. As protein: CASSRLPSGSSSYNEQFF.

Concerning this clone itself: Other DNA sequences in the sample encode the same CDR3. The chain links TRBV27 to TRBJ1-5; D unresolved. V dropped 2 bases and J dropped 1 base, with 3 bases sitting between them. The germline V gene has CDR1 MNHEY and CDR2 SMNVEV (reference sequence). The CDR3 totals 13 residues. CDR3 sequence reads: CASSLGSNQPQHF. In DNA, the CDR3 is TGTGCCAGCAGTTTAGGGAGCAATCAGCCCCAGCATTTT.

This rearrangement joins TRBV5-5 to TRBJ2-6; 11 bases are shared with TRBD1. Trimming took 0 bases from V and 4 from J; bases not matched to a gene: 6. Germline CDR1 and CDR2: SGHKS and YYEKEE (reference sequence). The CDR3 contains 18 residues. The CDR3 DNA reads TGTGCCAGCAGCTTGGTCGGACAGGGGGCTTCAGGGGCCAACGTCCTGACTTTC. Encoded protein: CASSLVGQGASGANVLTF. Full variable domain (missing parts from reference TRBV5-5 and TRBJ2-6): DAGVTQSPTHLIKTRGQQVTLRCSPISGHKSVSWYQQVLGQGPQFIFQYYEKEERGRGNFPDRFSARQFPNYSSELNVNALLLGDSALYLCASSLVGQGASGANVLTFGAGSRLTVL.

The chain links TRBV28 to TRBJ2-7, with 12 bases lining up with TRBD2. The CDR3 sequence is 16 residues long. The ends lost 6 bases at V and 4 bases at J; junction bases unmatched: 10. Looked up from germline, CDR1 is MDHEN and CDR2 is SYDVKM. CDR3 nucleotides: TGTGCCAGCAGCCCGCCCCTAGCGGGAGGGTGGTACGAGCAGTACTTC. Its protein is CASSPPLAGGWYEQYF. The full variable domain, in which reference TRBV28 and TRBJ2-7 provide the parts outside the CDR3, is DVKVTQSSRYLVKRTGEKVFLECVQDMDHENMFWYRQDPGLGLRLIYFSYDVKMKEKGDIPEGYSVSREKKERFSLILESASTNQTSMYLCASSPPLAGGWYEQYFGPGTRLTVT.

This rearrangement joins TRBV14 to TRBJ2-7; TRBD1 is a possible D gene (6 bases). V was shortened by 5 bases and J by 1 base, with 15 bases between the two germline ends. The CDR3 spans 15 residues. CDR1 and CDR2 (germline): SGHDN, FVKESK. CDR3 residues: CASSSFLGTSYEQYF. CDR3 in DNA: TGTGCCAGCAGCTCTTTCCTTGGGACATCCTACGAGCAGTACTTC.